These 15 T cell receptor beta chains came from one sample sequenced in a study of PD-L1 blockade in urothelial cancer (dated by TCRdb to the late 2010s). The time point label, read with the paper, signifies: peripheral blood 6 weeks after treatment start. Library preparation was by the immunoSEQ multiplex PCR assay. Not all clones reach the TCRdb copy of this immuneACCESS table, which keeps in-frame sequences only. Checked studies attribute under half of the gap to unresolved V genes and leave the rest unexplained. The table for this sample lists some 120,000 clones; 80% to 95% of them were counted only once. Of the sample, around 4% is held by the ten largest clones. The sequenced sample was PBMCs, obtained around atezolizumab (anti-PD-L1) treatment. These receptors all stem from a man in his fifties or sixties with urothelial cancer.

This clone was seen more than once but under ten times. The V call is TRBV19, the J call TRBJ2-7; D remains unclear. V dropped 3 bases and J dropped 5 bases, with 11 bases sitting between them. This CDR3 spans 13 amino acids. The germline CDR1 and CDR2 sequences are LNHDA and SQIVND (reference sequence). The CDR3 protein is CASSISLSNEQYF. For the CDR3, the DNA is TGTGCCAGTAGTATCTCCCTAAGCAACGAGCAGTACTTC. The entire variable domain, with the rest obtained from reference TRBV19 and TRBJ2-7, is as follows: DGGITQSPKYLFRKEGQNVTLSCEQNLNHDAMYWYRQDPGQGLRLIYYSQIVNDFQKGDIAEGYSVSREKKESFPLTVTSAQKNPTAFYLCASSISLSNEQYFGPGTRLTVT.

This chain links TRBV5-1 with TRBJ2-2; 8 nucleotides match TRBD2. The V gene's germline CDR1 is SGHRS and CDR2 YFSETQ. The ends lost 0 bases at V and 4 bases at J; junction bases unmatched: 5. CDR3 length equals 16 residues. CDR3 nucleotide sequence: TGCGCCAGCAGCTTGGCCAGCGGGAGAGGCACCGGGGAGCTGTTTTTT. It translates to CASSLASGRGTGELFF.

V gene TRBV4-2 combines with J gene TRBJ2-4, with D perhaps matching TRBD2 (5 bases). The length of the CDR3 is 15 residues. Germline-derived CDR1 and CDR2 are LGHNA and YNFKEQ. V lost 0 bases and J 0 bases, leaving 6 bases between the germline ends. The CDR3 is CASSQDGVAKNIQYF. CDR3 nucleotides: TGTGCCAGCAGCCAAGACGGGGTAGCCAAAAACATTCAGTACTTC.

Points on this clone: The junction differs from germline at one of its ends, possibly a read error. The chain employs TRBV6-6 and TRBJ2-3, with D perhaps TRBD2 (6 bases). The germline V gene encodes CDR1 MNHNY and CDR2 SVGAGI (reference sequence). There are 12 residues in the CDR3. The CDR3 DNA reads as TGTGCCAGCAGTTACTCGGAGGGGCCCAAGGCTTTT. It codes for CASSYSEGPKAF.

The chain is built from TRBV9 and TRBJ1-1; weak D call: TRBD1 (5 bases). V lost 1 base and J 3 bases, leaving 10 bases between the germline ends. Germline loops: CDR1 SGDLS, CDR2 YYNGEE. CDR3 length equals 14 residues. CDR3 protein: CASSVRGEDTEAFF. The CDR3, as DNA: TGTGCCAGCAGCGTAAGGGGCGAGGACACTGAAGCTTTCTTT.

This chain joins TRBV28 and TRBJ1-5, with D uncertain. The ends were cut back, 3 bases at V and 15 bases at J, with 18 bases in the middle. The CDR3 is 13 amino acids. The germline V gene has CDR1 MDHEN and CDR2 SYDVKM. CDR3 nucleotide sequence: TGTGCCAGCAGTTTCGGTTTCGGGGAGAGTTTGCATTTT. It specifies CASSFGFGESLHF.

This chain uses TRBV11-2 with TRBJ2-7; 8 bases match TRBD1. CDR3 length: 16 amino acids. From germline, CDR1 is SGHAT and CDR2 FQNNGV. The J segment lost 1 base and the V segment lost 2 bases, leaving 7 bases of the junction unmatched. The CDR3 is CASSLTDRVVSYEQYF. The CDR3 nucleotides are TGTGCCAGCAGCTTAACGGACAGGGTCGTATCCTACGAGCAGTACTTC.

The CDR3 is CASSLGRGSNQPQHF. The CDR3 region has the DNA TGTGCCAGCAGCTTAGGTAGGGGCTCGAATCAGCCCCAGCATTTT. This sequence joins TRBV7-2 and TRBJ1-5; tentatively, D is TRBD1 (5 bases). This CDR3 contains 15 residues. Between the trimmed V and J ends, which lost 1 base and 4 bases, there was a span of 11 bases. Germline V gene sequence: CDR1 SGHTA, CDR2 FQGNSA.

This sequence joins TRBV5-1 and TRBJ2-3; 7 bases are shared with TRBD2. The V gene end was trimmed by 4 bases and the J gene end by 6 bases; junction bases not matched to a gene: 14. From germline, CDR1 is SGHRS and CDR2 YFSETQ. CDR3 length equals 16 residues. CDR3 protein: CASSGLGTVISDTQYF. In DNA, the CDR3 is TGCGCCAGCAGCGGACTAGGGACTGTGATATCGGATACGCAGTATTTT.

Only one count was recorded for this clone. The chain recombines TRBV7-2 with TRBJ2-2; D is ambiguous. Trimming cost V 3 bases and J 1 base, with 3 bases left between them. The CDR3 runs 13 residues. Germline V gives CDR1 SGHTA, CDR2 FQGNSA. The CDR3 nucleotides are TGTGCCAGCAGCTTGAGGAACACCGGGGAGCTGTTTTTT. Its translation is CASSLRNTGELFF.

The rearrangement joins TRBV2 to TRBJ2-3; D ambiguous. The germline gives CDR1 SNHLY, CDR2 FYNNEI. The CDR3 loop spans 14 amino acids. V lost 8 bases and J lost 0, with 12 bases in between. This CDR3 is CASVSSVSTDTQYF. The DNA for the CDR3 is TGTGCCAGCGTCAGTTCAGTCAGCACAGATACGCAGTATTTT.

The CDR3 reads CATSTIAGSSYNEQFF. CDR3 coding DNA: TGTGCCACCAGCACAATAGCGGGAAGCTCCTACAATGAGCAGTTCTTC. The chain links TRBV15 to TRBJ2-1; 8 bases align to TRBD2. This CDR3 is 16 amino acids long. Trimming at V came to 4 bases and at J to 0 bases, leaving 5 bases not matched to a gene. From germline, CDR1 is LNHNV and CDR2 YYDKDF (reference sequence).

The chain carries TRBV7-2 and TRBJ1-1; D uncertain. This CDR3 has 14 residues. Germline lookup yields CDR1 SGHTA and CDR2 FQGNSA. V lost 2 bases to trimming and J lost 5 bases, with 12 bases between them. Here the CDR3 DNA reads TGTGCCAGCAGCTTATTGGCAGGAAAGACTGAAGCTTTCTTT. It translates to CASSLLAGKTEAFF. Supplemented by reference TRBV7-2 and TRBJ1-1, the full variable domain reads GAGVSQSPSNKVTEKGKDVELRCDPISGHTALYWYRQSLGQGLEFLIYFQGNSAPDKSGLPSDRFSAERTGGSVSTLTIQRTQQEDSAVYLCASSLLAGKTEAFFGQGTRLTVV.

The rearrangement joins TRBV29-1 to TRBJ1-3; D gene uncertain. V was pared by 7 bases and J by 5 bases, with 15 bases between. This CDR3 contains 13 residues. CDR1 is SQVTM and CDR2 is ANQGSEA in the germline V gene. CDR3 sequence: CSAVPVTRNTIYF. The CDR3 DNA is TGCAGCGCCGTGCCAGTCACCAGAAACACCATATATTTT.

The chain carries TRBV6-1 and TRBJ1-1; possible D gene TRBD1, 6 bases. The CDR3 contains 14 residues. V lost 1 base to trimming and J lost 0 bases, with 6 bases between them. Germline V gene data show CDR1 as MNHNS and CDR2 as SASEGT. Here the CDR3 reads CASSEGGLNTEAFF. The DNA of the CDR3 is TGTGCCAGCAGTGAAGGGGGGCTGAACACTGAAGCTTTCTTT.